These T cell receptor beta chains were read from a single sample in a study of shared clonotypes between healthy human individuals. Repertoires were generated with immunoSEQ multiplex PCR, while TCRdb's copy carries only in-frame clones and drops some. Of about 1,500,000 clones in the sample, about 96% are singletons; the top ten hold roughly 1.2%. Sequenced sample: naive CD4+ T cells sorted from blood. The receptor set was obtained from a man between 25 and 39 years old in good health. The CDR3 runs from the conserved cysteine through the conserved F or W. The D gene is left open where the match is weak. Rows give clone size only sometimes, using once, few, many, or a class for an expanded clone.

V gene: TRBV10-3
D gene: .
clone size: .
J gene: TRBJ2-2
CDR3 DNA: TGTGCCATCAGTGAGTTGGACTTAACCGGGGAGCTGTTTTTT
CDR3 protein: CAISELDLTGELFF

V gene: TRBV7-3
D gene: .
clone size: .
J gene: TRBJ2-2
CDR3 DNA: TGTGCCAGCAGCTACTCGCCCTCGGTTGGGGAGCTGTTTTTT
CDR3 protein: CASSYSPSVGELFF

V gene: TRBV5-1
D gene: .
clone size: .
J gene: TRBJ2-4
CDR3 DNA: TGCGCCAGCAGCTTGGACGGCACAGCTAAAAACATTCAGTACTTC
CDR3 protein: CASSLDGTAKNIQYF

V gene: TRBV25-1
D gene: TRBD1
clone size: .
J gene: TRBJ2-2
CDR3 DNA: TGTGCCAGCAGTGAATATACGGGGACAGGGGCCCACACCGGGGAGCTGTTTTTT
CDR3 protein: CASSEYTGTGAHTGELFF

V gene: TRBV5-1
D gene: TRBD1
clone size: .
J gene: TRBJ2-3
CDR3 DNA: TGCGCCAGCAGCTTGGCCGGGACAGGTGATAACACAGATACGCAGTATTTT
CDR3 protein: CASSLAGTGDNTDTQYF

V gene: TRBV7-5
D gene: .
clone size: .
J gene: TRBJ1-5
CDR3 DNA: TGTGTCAGAAGCTGTTGGACAGGGTTGGACAATCAGCCCCAGCATTTT
CDR3 protein: CVRSCWTGLDNQPQHF

V gene: TRBV4-1
D gene: .
clone size: .
J gene: TRBJ2-5
CDR3 DNA: TGCGCCAGCAGCCAAGGGCTCATCCAAGAGACCCAGTACTTC
CDR3 protein: CASSQGLIQETQYF

V gene: TRBV7-9
D gene: .
clone size: .
J gene: TRBJ2-7
CDR3 DNA: TGTGCCAGTTCGGGACACCCCTACGAGCAGTACTTC
CDR3 protein: CASSGHPYEQYF

V gene: TRBV10-3
D gene: TRBD2
clone size: .
J gene: TRBJ2-1
CDR3 DNA: TGTGCCATCAGTGAACGACTAGCGGGAGGGGGTGAGCAGTTCTTC
CDR3 protein: CAISERLAGGGEQFF

V gene: TRBV27
D gene: .
clone size: .
J gene: TRBJ1-1
CDR3 DNA: TGTGCCAGCAAATACCGTGTGAACACTGAAGCTTTCTTT
CDR3 protein: CASKYRVNTEAFF

V gene: TRBV5-3
D gene: .
clone size: .
J gene: TRBJ2-7
CDR3 DNA: TGTGCCAGAAGCGAGGACAGAGCTTACGAGCAGTACTTC
CDR3 protein: CARSEDRAYEQYF

V gene: TRBV7-4
D gene: TRBD2
clone size: .
J gene: TRBJ2-1
CDR3 DNA: TGTGCCAGCAGCTCCCTTAGCGGGAGCTACAATGAGCAGTTCTTC
CDR3 protein: CASSSLSGSYNEQFF

V gene: TRBV28
D gene: .
clone size: .
J gene: TRBJ2-1
CDR3 DNA: TGTGCCAGCAAACAAACCGGGACGGTGAGGGGTGAGCAGTTCTTC
CDR3 protein: CASKQTGTVRGEQFF

V gene: TRBV28
D gene: TRBD1
clone size: .
J gene: TRBJ1-1
CDR3 DNA: TGTGCCAGCAGCTTACGCAGGGGGTCCCAAGCTTTCTTT
CDR3 protein: CASSLRRGSQAFF

V gene: TRBV6-6
D gene: .
clone size: .
J gene: TRBJ2-5
CDR3 DNA: TGTGCCAGCAGTTACTCGAAAGCGAACCAAGAGACCCAGTACTTC
CDR3 protein: CASSYSKANQETQYF

V gene: TRBV5-5
D gene: .
clone size: .
J gene: TRBJ1-1
CDR3 DNA: TGTGCCAGCAGCTTTAGTCCAGGGCGGAACACTGAAGCTTTCTTT
CDR3 protein: CASSFSPGRNTEAFF

V gene: TRBV7-2
D gene: TRBD2
clone size: .
J gene: TRBJ2-5
CDR3 DNA: TGTGCCAGCAGCTCGCTAGCGGGAGGTAGAGAGACCCAGTACTTC
CDR3 protein: CASSSLAGGRETQYF

V gene: TRBV2
D gene: .
clone size: .
J gene: TRBJ2-5
CDR3 DNA: TGTGCCAGCGGAAGATTGGGCGAGACCCAGTACTTC
CDR3 protein: CASGRLGETQYF

V gene: TRBV28
D gene: TRBD1
clone size: once
J gene: TRBJ2-7
CDR3 DNA: TGTGCCAGCAGTTTCCCCTACAGACAGGGGGCCTACGAGCAGTACTTC
CDR3 protein: CASSFPYRQGAYEQYF

V gene: TRBV28
D gene: .
clone size: .
J gene: TRBJ2-7
CDR3 DNA: TGTGCCAGTTGGACAGCCTACGAGCAGTACTTC
CDR3 protein: CASWTAYEQYF

V gene: TRBV18
D gene: .
clone size: .
J gene: TRBJ2-2
CDR3 DNA: TGTGCCAGCTCACGACGGCTTGTAGGGGCGGTGAACACCGGGGAGCTGTTTTTT
CDR3 protein: CASSRRLVGAVNTGELFF

V gene: TRBV10-3
D gene: TRBD2
clone size: .
J gene: TRBJ2-1
CDR3 DNA: TGTGCCATCAGCCCCACCCAGTCGAGCGGGGATGAGCAGTTCTTC
CDR3 protein: CAISPTQSSGDEQFF

V gene: TRBV18
D gene: TRBD1
clone size: .
J gene: TRBJ2-2
CDR3 DNA: TGTGCCAGCTCACCAAGGACAGGGGGCGCCTTGAACACCGGGGAGCTGTTTTTT
CDR3 protein: CASSPRTGGALNTGELFF

V gene: TRBV19
D gene: TRBD2
clone size: once
J gene: TRBJ2-7
CDR3 DNA: TGTGCCAGTAGTCTCCGGACTAGCGGGAGTTACGAGCAGTACTTC
CDR3 protein: CASSLRTSGSYEQYF

V gene: TRBV10-3
D gene: .
clone size: .
J gene: TRBJ2-1
CDR3 DNA: TGTGCCATCAGCGACACGACGAGAAGCTCCTACAATGAGCAGTTCTTC
CDR3 protein: CAISDTTRSSYNEQFF

V gene: TRBV28
D gene: TRBD2
clone size: once
J gene: TRBJ2-2
CDR3 DNA: TGTGCCAGCAGTTTACCACCGGGACTAGCGGGAGGAGAAGGGAACACCGGGGAGCTGTTTTTT
CDR3 protein: CASSLPPGLAGGEGNTGELFF

V gene: TRBV14
D gene: .
clone size: .
J gene: TRBJ2-3
CDR3 DNA: TGTGCCAGCAGCAATTGGGAAAGGAGTGCCACAGATACGCAGTATTTT
CDR3 protein: CASSNWERSATDTQYF

V gene: TRBV7-3
D gene: .
clone size: .
J gene: TRBJ2-3
CDR3 DNA: TGTGCCAGCAGCTCCGATATGGGTACGCAGTATTTT
CDR3 protein: CASSSDMGTQYF

V gene: TRBV2
D gene: .
clone size: .
J gene: TRBJ1-3
CDR3 DNA: TGTGCCAGCAGGCCTCAGGGTGCCTACTCTGGAAACACCATATATTTT
CDR3 protein: CASRPQGAYSGNTIYF

V gene: TRBV28
D gene: TRBD1
clone size: .
J gene: TRBJ1-2
CDR3 DNA: TGTGCCAGCAGGGGACAGGGCTCCTATGGCTACACCTTC
CDR3 protein: CASRGQGSYGYTF

V gene: TRBV29-1
D gene: .
clone size: .
J gene: TRBJ1-5
CDR3 DNA: TGCAGCGTTGAGGCAGGGAGCAATCAGCCCCAGCATTTT
CDR3 protein: CSVEAGSNQPQHF

V gene: TRBV29-1
D gene: .
clone size: .
J gene: TRBJ1-5
CDR3 DNA: TGCAGCGTTGGGGGAAAGGATCAGCCCCAGCATTTT
CDR3 protein: CSVGGKDQPQHF

V gene: TRBV28
D gene: .
clone size: .
J gene: TRBJ2-7
CDR3 DNA: TGTGCCAGCAAACGGTCGGGAGCTATTAGCTACGAGCAGTACTTC
CDR3 protein: CASKRSGAISYEQYF

V gene: TRBV2
D gene: .
clone size: .
J gene: TRBJ1-4
CDR3 DNA: TGTGCCAGCAGTGAAATGGGGGGGCGGATGGAAAAACTGTTTTTT
CDR3 protein: CASSEMGGRMEKLFF

V gene: TRBV29-1
D gene: .
clone size: .
J gene: TRBJ1-5
CDR3 DNA: TGCAGCGCCACCGACGGTTTAGCTCAGCCCCAGCATTTT
CDR3 protein: CSATDGLAQPQHF

V gene: TRBV5-1
D gene: .
clone size: .
J gene: TRBJ2-1
CDR3 DNA: TGCGCCAGCAGCTTCGGGCAGAACAATGAGCAGTTCTTC
CDR3 protein: CASSFGQNNEQFF

V gene: TRBV2
D gene: .
clone size: .
J gene: TRBJ2-3
CDR3 DNA: TGTGCCAGCAGTGGTTCTAGCACAGATACGCAGTATTTT
CDR3 protein: CASSGSSTDTQYF

V gene: TRBV27
D gene: TRBD2
clone size: .
J gene: TRBJ2-7
CDR3 DNA: TGTGCCAGCAGTGTATTACTAGCGGGAGGCCCCTACGAGCAGTACTTC
CDR3 protein: CASSVLLAGGPYEQYF

V gene: TRBV7-9
D gene: TRBD1
clone size: few
J gene: TRBJ2-7
CDR3 DNA: TGTGCCAGCAGCAAGGGACAGGACTACGAGCAGTACTTC
CDR3 protein: CASSKGQDYEQYF

V gene: TRBV10-3
D gene: .
clone size: .
J gene: TRBJ2-7
CDR3 DNA: TGTGCCATCAGTGAGTTTGTCGGACTCTCCTACGAGCAGTACTTC
CDR3 protein: CAISEFVGLSYEQYF

V gene: TRBV5-5
D gene: .
clone size: .
J gene: TRBJ2-7
CDR3 DNA: TGTGCCAGCAGCACGATCGGGACATCCTTCTACGAGCAGTACTTC
CDR3 protein: CASSTIGTSFYEQYF

V gene: TRBV18
D gene: TRBD1
clone size: .
J gene: TRBJ2-5
CDR3 DNA: TGTGCCAGCTCACCACTTAAGGGAGGGACAGGGAAGGAGGAGACCCAGTACTTC
CDR3 protein: CASSPLKGGTGKEETQYF

V gene: TRBV6-6
D gene: .
clone size: .
J gene: TRBJ1-1
CDR3 DNA: TGTGCCAGCAGTTGGAGGGGGGCCGACACTGAAGCTTTCTTT
CDR3 protein: CASSWRGADTEAFF

V gene: TRBV15
D gene: .
clone size: .
J gene: TRBJ2-7
CDR3 DNA: TGTGCCACCAGCAGAGCTAGGGTACTCTCCTACGAGCAGTACTTC
CDR3 protein: CATSRARVLSYEQYF

V gene: TRBV29-1
D gene: TRBD1
clone size: once
J gene: TRBJ1-1
CDR3 DNA: TGCAGCGTCGACAGGGTCCCTGAAGCTTTCTTT
CDR3 protein: CSVDRVPEAFF

V gene: TRBV9
D gene: .
clone size: .
J gene: TRBJ1-1
CDR3 DNA: TGTGCCAGCAGCGCGGGGGGTAGCACTGAAGCTTTCTTT
CDR3 protein: CASSAGGSTEAFF

V gene: TRBV9
D gene: TRBD2
clone size: .
J gene: TRBJ2-3
CDR3 DNA: TGTGCCAGCAGCCCTATTTGGACTAGCGGCACAGATACGCAGTATTTT
CDR3 protein: CASSPIWTSGTDTQYF

V gene: TRBV7-2
D gene: .
clone size: .
J gene: TRBJ1-5
CDR3 DNA: TGTGCCAGCAGTGCCTCCGTGGGTCGCAATCAGCCCCAGCATTTT
CDR3 protein: CASSASVGRNQPQHF

V gene: TRBV2
D gene: TRBD1
clone size: .
J gene: TRBJ2-7
CDR3 DNA: TGTGCCAGCAGGTACCCGGGACAGGCCTACGAGCAGTACTTC
CDR3 protein: CASRYPGQAYEQYF

V gene: TRBV28
D gene: .
clone size: once
J gene: TRBJ1-4
CDR3 DNA: TGTGCCAGCAGTTTTCCGGGTGCAGAAAAACTGTTTTTT
CDR3 protein: CASSFPGAEKLFF

V gene: TRBV10-2
D gene: .
clone size: few
J gene: TRBJ1-1
CDR3 DNA: TGCGCCAGCAGTGACCCTCAGGCGAACACTGAAGCTTTCTTT
CDR3 protein: CASSDPQANTEAFF

V gene: TRBV9
D gene: .
clone size: .
J gene: TRBJ2-1
CDR3 DNA: TGTGCCAGCAGCATCTACGTGACAACGTACAATGAGCAGTTCTTC
CDR3 protein: CASSIYVTTYNEQFF

V gene: TRBV7-2
D gene: .
clone size: .
J gene: TRBJ1-4
CDR3 DNA: TGTGCCAGCAGCTTAGGACTTGGCCCTAATGAAAAACTGTTTTTT
CDR3 protein: CASSLGLGPNEKLFF